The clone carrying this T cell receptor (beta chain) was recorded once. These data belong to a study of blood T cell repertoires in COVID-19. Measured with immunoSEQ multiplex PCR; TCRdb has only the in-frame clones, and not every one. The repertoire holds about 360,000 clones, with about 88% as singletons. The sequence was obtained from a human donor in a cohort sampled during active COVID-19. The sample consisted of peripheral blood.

The DNA for the CDR3 is TGTGCCAGCAGCCCTATTAGCGGGCTGTACTCCTACGAGCAGTACTTC. Encoded protein: CASSPISGLYSYEQYF. The rearrangement joins TRBV5-6 to TRBJ2-7; 7 bases are a match to TRBD2. This CDR3 is built from 16 residues. V was clipped by 4 bases and J by 0 bases; unmatched bases: 10. Per the germline V gene, CDR1 is SGHDT and CDR2 is YYEEEE.